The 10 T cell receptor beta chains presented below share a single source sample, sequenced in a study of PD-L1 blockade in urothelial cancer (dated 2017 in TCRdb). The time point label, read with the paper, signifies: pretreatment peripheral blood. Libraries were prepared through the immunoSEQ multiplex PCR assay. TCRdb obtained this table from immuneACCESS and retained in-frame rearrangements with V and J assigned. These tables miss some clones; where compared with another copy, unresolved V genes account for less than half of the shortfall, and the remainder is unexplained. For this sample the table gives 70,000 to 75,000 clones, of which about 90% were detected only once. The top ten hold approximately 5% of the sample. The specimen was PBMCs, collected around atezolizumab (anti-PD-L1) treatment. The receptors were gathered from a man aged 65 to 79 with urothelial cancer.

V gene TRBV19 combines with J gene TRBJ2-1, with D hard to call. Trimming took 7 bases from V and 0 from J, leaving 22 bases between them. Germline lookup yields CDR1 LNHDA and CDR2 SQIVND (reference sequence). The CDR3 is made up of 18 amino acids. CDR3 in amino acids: CASTPSFYPASSYNEQFF. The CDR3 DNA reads TGTGCCAGTACCCCAAGTTTTTACCCTGCGAGCTCCTACAATGAGCAGTTCTTC. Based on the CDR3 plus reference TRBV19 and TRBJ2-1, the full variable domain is DGGITQSPKYLFRKEGQNVTLSCEQNLNHDAMYWYRQDPGQGLRLIYYSQIVNDFQKGDIAEGYSVSREKKESFPLTVTSAQKNPTAFYLCASTPSFYPASSYNEQFFGPGTRLTVL.

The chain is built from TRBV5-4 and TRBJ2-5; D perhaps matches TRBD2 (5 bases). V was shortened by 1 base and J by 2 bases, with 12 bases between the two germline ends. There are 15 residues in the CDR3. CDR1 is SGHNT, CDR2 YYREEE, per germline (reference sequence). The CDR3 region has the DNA TGTGCCAGCAGCTTGACGGCTAGCTTACAAGAGACCCAGTACTTC. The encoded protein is CASSLTASLQETQYF.

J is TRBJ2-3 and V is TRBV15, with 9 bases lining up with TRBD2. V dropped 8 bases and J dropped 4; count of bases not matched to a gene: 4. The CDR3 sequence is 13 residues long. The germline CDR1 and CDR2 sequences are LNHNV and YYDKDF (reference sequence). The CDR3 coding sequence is TGTGCCACCGATGCGGGAGGGCCAGATACGCAGTATTTT. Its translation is CATDAGGPDTQYF.

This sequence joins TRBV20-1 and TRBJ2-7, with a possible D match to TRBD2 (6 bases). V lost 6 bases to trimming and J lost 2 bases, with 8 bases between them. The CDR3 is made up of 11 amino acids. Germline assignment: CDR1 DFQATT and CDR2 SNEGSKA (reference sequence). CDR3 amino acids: CSATRTYEQYF. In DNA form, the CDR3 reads TGCAGTGCGACTAGGACCTACGAGCAGTACTTC.

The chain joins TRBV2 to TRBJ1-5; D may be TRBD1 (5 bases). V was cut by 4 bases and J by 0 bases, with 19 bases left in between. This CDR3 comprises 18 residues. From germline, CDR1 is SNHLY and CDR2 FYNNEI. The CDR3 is CASSVPMTDPYSNQPQHF. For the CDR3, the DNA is TGTGCCAGCAGTGTCCCGATGACAGACCCTTATAGCAATCAGCCCCAGCATTTT.

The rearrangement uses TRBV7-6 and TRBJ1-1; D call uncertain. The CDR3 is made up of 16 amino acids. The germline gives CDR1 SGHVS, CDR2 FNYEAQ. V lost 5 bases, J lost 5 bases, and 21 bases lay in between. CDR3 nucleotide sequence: TGTGCCAGCAGCCCGTCCTGGGCCGGGAGAGGTACTGAAGCTTTCTTT. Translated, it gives CASSPSWAGRGTEAFF.

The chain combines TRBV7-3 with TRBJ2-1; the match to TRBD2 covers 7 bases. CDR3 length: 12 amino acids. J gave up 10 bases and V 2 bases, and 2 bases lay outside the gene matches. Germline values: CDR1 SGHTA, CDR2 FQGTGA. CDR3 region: CASSLQAGEQFF. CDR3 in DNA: TGTGCCAGCAGCTTACAAGCGGGAGAGCAGTTCTTC.

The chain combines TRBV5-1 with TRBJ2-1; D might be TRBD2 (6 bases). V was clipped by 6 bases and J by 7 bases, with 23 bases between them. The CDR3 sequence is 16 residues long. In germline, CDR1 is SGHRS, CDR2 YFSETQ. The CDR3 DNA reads TGCGCCAGCACCCCCAGGGCGGGACTTGAAGGGAATGAGCAGTTCTTC. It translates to CASTPRAGLEGNEQFF.

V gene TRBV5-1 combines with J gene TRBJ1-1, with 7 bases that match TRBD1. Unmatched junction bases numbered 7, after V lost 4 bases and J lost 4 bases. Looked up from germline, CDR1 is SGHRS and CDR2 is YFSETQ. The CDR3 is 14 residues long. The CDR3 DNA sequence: TGCGCCAGCAGCCCACTGACAGGGAGCACTGAAGCTTTCTTT. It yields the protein CASSPLTGSTEAFF.

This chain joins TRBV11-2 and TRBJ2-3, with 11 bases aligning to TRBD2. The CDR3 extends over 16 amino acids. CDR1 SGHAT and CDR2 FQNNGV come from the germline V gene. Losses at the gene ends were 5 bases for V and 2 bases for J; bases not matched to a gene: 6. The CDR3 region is CASSRGTSGDTDTQYF. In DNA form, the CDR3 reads TGTGCCAGCAGCCGTGGGACTAGCGGAGACACAGATACGCAGTATTTT. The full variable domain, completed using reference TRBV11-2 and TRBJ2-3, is EAGVAQSPRYKIIEKRQSVAFWCNPISGHATLYWYQQILGQGPKLLIQFQNNGVVDDSQLPKDRFSAERLKGVDSTLKIQPAKLEDSAVYLCASSRGTSGDTDTQYFGPGTRLTVL.